The source of this TCR beta chain is a study of cytomegalovirus exposure and HLA in healthy donors. V gave up 5 bases and J gave up 2 bases, with 14 bases separating them. This CDR3 comprises 15 residues. Germline V lookup: CDR1 LNHDA, CDR2 SQIVND (reference sequence). Vbeta (60) and Jbeta (13) primers were used in the PCR. Clones were read by immunoSEQ multiplex PCR, and TCRdb kept only the in-frame ones, dropping some. The profile shows around 100,000 clones, around 76% of them singletons. This chain connects TRBV19 to TRBJ2-3; TRBD1 might be the D (5 bases). Sequencing was done on a sample of PBMCs. The source of this sequence is a woman aged 18-29 years in good health and CMV-seropositive. CDR3: CASSGRAIFTDTQYF. The DNA for the CDR3 is TGTGCCAGTAGTGGCAGGGCTATTTTCACAGATACGCAGTATTTT. Complete variable domain (other parts from reference TRBV19 and TRBJ2-3): DGGITQSPKYLFRKEGQNVTLSCEQNLNHDAMYWYRQDPGQGLRLIYYSQIVNDFQKGDIAEGYSVSREKKESFPLTVTSAQKNPTAFYLCASSGRAIFTDTQYFGPGTRLTVL.